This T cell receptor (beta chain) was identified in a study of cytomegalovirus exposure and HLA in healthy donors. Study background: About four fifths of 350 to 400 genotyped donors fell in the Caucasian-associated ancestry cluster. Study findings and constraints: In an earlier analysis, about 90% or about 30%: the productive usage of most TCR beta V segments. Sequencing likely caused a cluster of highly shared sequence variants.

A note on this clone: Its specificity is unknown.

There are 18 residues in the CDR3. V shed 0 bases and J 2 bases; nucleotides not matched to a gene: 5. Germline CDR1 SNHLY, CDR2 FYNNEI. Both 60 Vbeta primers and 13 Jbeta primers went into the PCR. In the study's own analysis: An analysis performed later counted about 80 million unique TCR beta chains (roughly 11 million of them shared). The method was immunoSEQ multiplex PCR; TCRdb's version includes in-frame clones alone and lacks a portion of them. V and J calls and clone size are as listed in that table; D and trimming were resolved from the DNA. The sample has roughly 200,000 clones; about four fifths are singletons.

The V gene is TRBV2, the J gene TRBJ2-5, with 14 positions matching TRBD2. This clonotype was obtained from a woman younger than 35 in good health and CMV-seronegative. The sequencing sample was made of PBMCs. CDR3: CASSEAGLAGARQETQYF. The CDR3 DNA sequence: TGTGCCAGCAGTGAAGCGGGACTAGCGGGAGCCAGGCAAGAGACCCAGTACTTC.